Below, 16 T cell receptor beta chains from the same sample are listed, as sequenced in a study of cytomegalovirus exposure and HLA in healthy donors. The study ran its PCR with 60 Vbeta and 13 Jbeta primers. Data came from immunoSEQ multiplex PCR; TCRdb stores just in-frame clones and leaves some out. The table lists around 150,000 clones, roughly 79% of them singletons. Specimen: PBMCs. All receptors come from a woman aged 45-65 years in good health and CMV-seropositive.

The V call is TRBV2, the J call TRBJ1-2; D remains ambiguous. The CDR3 totals 15 residues. Germline loops: CDR1 SNHLY, CDR2 FYNNEI. With 2 bases removed from V and 0 bases from J, the gap between germline ends came to 10 bases. Here the CDR3 reads CASSEPGRANYGYTF. Written as DNA, the CDR3 is TGTGCCAGCAGTGAACCGGGGAGGGCTAACTATGGCTACACCTTC.

The chain couples TRBV6-1 to TRBJ2-7, with 8 bases lining up with TRBD1. The CDR3 is 15 amino acids. Unmatched junction bases numbered 7, after V lost 2 bases and J lost 4 bases. Germline CDR1 MNHNS, CDR2 SASEGT. CDR3 residues: CASSETQGAFYEQYF. CDR3 in DNA: TGTGCCAGCAGTGAAACCCAGGGGGCCTTTTACGAGCAGTACTTC.

A few counts support this clone. The V call is TRBV4-3, the J call TRBJ1-4, with 7 bases aligning to TRBD1. This CDR3 region has 15 residues. Germline-derived CDR1 and CDR2 are LGHNA and YSLEER. V shed 6 bases and J 7 bases; nucleotides not matched to a gene: 11. CDR3 sequence reads: CASSPGQAFGEKLFF. Here the CDR3 DNA reads TGCGCCAGCAGTCCCGGACAGGCATTCGGTGAAAAACTGTTTTTT.

This clone was detected only once. The V and J genes are TRBV14 and TRBJ2-7; 8 bases are a match to TRBD2. Germline V gene sequence: CDR1 SGHDN, CDR2 FVKESK. V was clipped by 0 bases and J by 3 bases; unmatched bases: 7. This CDR3 region has 16 residues. The CDR3 nucleotides are TGTGCCAGCAGCCAAGAAGGGCTGGGACTAGTCTACGAGCAGTACTTC. This translates into CASSQEGLGLVYEQYF.

Only a few counts were recorded for this clone. The V call is TRBV30, the J call TRBJ1-1; 8 bases are a match to TRBD1. The CDR3 extends over 13 amino acids. The ends lost 2 bases at V and 7 bases at J; junction bases unmatched: 6. Germline CDR1 and CDR2: GTSNPN and SVGIG (reference sequence). CDR3 bases: TGTGCCTGGAGTAAAACAGGGGGTATTGAAGCTTTCTTT. Translating it yields CAWSKTGGIEAFF.

The V call is TRBV10-3, the J call TRBJ2-5; possible D gene TRBD2, 6 bases. The CDR3 is made up of 19 amino acids. Looked up from germline, CDR1 is ENHRY and CDR2 is SYGVKD. Trimming stripped 3 bases from V and 5 bases from J, with 28 bases between. The CDR3 sequence is CAISDPGLHQRGVLETQYF. CDR3 nucleotide sequence: TGTGCCATCAGTGACCCGGGACTCCACCAGCGAGGGGTCCTGGAGACCCAGTACTTC.

The table lists this clone with a count of one. CDR3 amino acids: CASSLAGGTDTQYF. The DNA of the CDR3 is TGTGCCAGCAGTCTAGCGGGAGGGACAGATACGCAGTATTTT. V usage is TRBV2 and J usage is TRBJ2-3, with 12 bases fitting TRBD2. J lost 3 bases, V lost 5 bases, and 0 bases had no gene match. Germline CDR1 reads SNHLY; CDR2 reads FYNNEI. The CDR3 extends over 14 amino acids.

This clone was counted a few times. V is TRBV6-1 and J is TRBJ2-7; 7 bases fit TRBD1. The CDR3 consists of 14 residues. Germline V gene lookup returns CDR1 MNHNS and CDR2 SASEGT. V shed 8 bases and J 3 bases; nucleotides not matched to a gene: 10. The CDR3 sequence is CASSGGPGVYEQYF. The DNA of the CDR3 is TGTGCCAGCTCAGGGGGACCAGGAGTCTACGAGCAGTACTTC.

The chain uses TRBV7-2 and TRBJ1-1; a possible D gene is TRBD1 (6 bases). The CDR3 covers 15 residues. From germline, CDR1 is SGHTA and CDR2 FQGNSA. Trimming stripped 5 bases from V and 4 bases from J, with 17 bases between. CDR3: CASSPNRVRGTEAFF. CDR3 DNA: TGTGCCAGCAGCCCAAACAGGGTCCGGGGCACTGAAGCTTTCTTT.

The chain recombines TRBV7-8 with TRBJ2-5; 12 nucleotides match TRBD2. Trimming removed 4 bases from V and 5 bases from J; junction bases left unmatched: 11. CDR1 is SGHVS and CDR2 is FQNEAQ in the germline V gene. This CDR3 contains 17 residues. CDR3 in amino acids: CASSSDPSGRALETQYF. The DNA of the CDR3 is TGTGCCAGCAGCTCAGACCCTAGCGGGAGGGCCCTGGAGACCCAGTACTTC.

This clone was recorded a few times. This chain links TRBV5-1 with TRBJ2-7; TRBD1 matches at 8 bases. The V segment lost 1 base and the J segment 3 bases; nucleotides outside the gene matches: 6. Germline V gene lookup returns CDR1 SGHRS and CDR2 YFSETQ. The CDR3 loop spans 15 amino acids. The CDR3 region is CASSLRVGQGYEQYF. The DNA of the CDR3 is TGCGCCAGCAGCTTGAGAGTTGGACAGGGCTACGAGCAGTACTTC.

CDR3 sequence: CASSLRAGGPVDTQYF. CDR3 nucleotides: TGTGCCAGCAGCTTAAGAGCGGGAGGGCCGGTAGATACGCAGTATTTT. The chain couples TRBV5-6 to TRBJ2-3, with 10 bases aligning to TRBD2. Germline V gene lookup returns CDR1 SGHDT and CDR2 YYEEEE. The V and J ends lost 2 bases and 5 bases, in that order; junction bases with no gene match: 8. This CDR3 contains 16 residues.

The chain recombines TRBV2 with TRBJ1-2; a possible D gene is TRBD1 (6 bases). This CDR3 comprises 14 residues. Trimming shortened V by 5 bases and J by 0 bases, and 10 bases separated the two germline ends. Per germline, CDR1 SNHLY and CDR2 FYNNEI. Here the CDR3 DNA reads TGTGCCAGCAGTCAGGGGTTAGCTAACTATGGCTACACCTTC. Residues: CASSQGLANYGYTF.

V gene TRBV27 combines with J gene TRBJ2-5; 13 positions match TRBD2. CDR1 is MNHEY and CDR2 is SMNVEV in the germline V gene (reference sequence). V shed 5 bases and J 5 bases; nucleotides not matched to a gene: 8. CDR3 length equals 16 residues. In nucleotides, the CDR3 is TGTGCCAGCAGTCCCGGACTAGCGGGAGCTTGGGAGACCCAGTACTTC. Residues: CASSPGLAGAWETQYF.

This clone was recorded only once. The genes are TRBV7-9 and TRBJ2-1, with 8 nucleotides matching TRBD2. Looked up from germline, CDR1 is SEHNR and CDR2 is FQNEAQ (reference sequence). The CDR3 runs 15 residues. Trimming cost V 7 bases and J 5 bases; bases outside gene matches: 10. The CDR3: CASTPKARGDNEQFF. CDR3 nucleotides: TGTGCCAGCACCCCTAAGGCGCGGGGGGACAATGAGCAGTTCTTC.

J is TRBJ1-2 and V is TRBV27; D possibly corresponds to TRBD1 (5 bases). The germline gives CDR1 MNHEY, CDR2 SMNVEV (reference sequence). This CDR3 spans 16 amino acids. Trimming shortened V by 6 bases and J by 3 bases, and 20 bases separated the two germline ends. The CDR3 DNA follows: TGTGCCAGCAGGCGTACTAGGGACTTTTTCTACTATGGCTACACCTTC. Its protein product is CASRRTRDFFYYGYTF.